The TCR beta chain under discussion was sequenced for a study of shared clonotypes between healthy human individuals. Study-wide points: The study sampled only blood, and tissue repertoires likely differ. Sequencing depth was predicted to influence how clonotypes are shared among donors.

Points on this clone: As yet, its antigen is unknown.

Donation came from healthy HIV-negative adults that had no recent acute infections or vaccinations. For each subset, genomic DNA was distributed in equal portions over several immunoSEQ plates. Generated by immunoSEQ multiplex PCR, the TCRdb table keeps only in-frame clones and is missing some. The sample yields 1.6 million or so clones, around 97% seen once. This clonotype was sampled from a young man in good health. The sequenced sample was naive CD4+ T cells sorted from blood. The subset: CD45RA+ positively selected.

The CDR3 loop reads CASSVQGTNEKLFF. The CDR3 nucleotides are TGTGCCAGCAGCGTCCAGGGCACTAATGAAAAACTGTTTTTT. This rearrangement joins TRBV9 to TRBJ1-4; possible D gene TRBD1, 5 bases. CDR1 and CDR2 (germline): SGDLS, YYNGEE. Trimming cost V 2 bases and J 2 bases, with 7 bases left between them. CDR3 length: 14 residues.